This T cell receptor (beta chain) originates from a study of immune characterization of retroperitoneal liposarcoma. TCRdb re-called the PCR reads with MiXCR, one entry per CDR3 protein. The sample lists about 10,000 distinct CDR3 sequences; around 26% were seen once. The V gene's germline CDR1 is MNHNS and CDR2 SASEGT. V lost 2 bases, J lost 9 bases, and 5 bases stayed unmatched. This CDR3 comprises 13 residues. This clonotype originated in a male donor with retroperitoneal liposarcoma. V gene TRBV6-1 combines with J gene TRBJ2-3; 7 bases are shared with TRBD1. The sequencing input was tumor tissue. The DNA of the CDR3 is TGTGCCAGCAGTGAAATTGTACAGGGGACGCAGTATTTT. It translates to CASSEIVQGTQYF.